Following are 3 T cell receptor beta chains from one sample sequenced in a study of CD8+CD57+ T cells in acquired aplastic anemia. Genomic DNA was employed as the template in profiling TCR beta VDJ and CDR3. MiXCR was run by TCRdb on the reads, yielding one entry per CDR3 protein. The sample lists 150,000 to 200,000 distinct CDR3 sequences; roughly 50% were seen once. Only patients with CD8+CD57+ cell expansion on flow cytometry were chosen for sequencing. The source material was sorted CD4+, CD8+, or CD8+CD57+ T cells (not recorded which) from PBMCs. The receptors were gathered from a human donor with aplastic anemia.

The chain links TRBV7-3 to TRBJ2-5; 13 nucleotides line up with TRBD2. The CDR3 sequence is 17 residues long. CDR1 SGHTA and CDR2 FQGTGA come from the germline V gene. Trimming removed 5 bases from V and 5 bases from J; junction bases left unmatched: 11. The CDR3 loop reads CASSQGGLAGTLETQYF. CDR3 sequence (DNA): TGTGCCAGCAGCCAAGGGGGACTAGCGGGGACTTTGGAGACCCAGTACTTC.

Points on this clonotype: Compared with germline, one end of the junction differs, possibly owing to a read error. This chain joins TRBV7-9 and TRBJ2-5, with D maybe TRBD2 (7 bases). The CDR3 length is 16 residues. Germline CDR1 and CDR2: SEHNR and FQNEAQ (reference sequence). As DNA, the CDR3 is TGTGCCAGCAACTTAGGGGGGGAAGGAGCACGAGAGACCCAGTACTTC. This sequence encodes CASNLGGEGARETQYF. Supplemented by reference TRBV7-9 and TRBJ2-5, the full variable domain reads DTGVSQNPRHKITKRGQNVTFRCDPISEHNRLYWYRQTLGQGPEFLTYFQNEAQLEKSRLLSDRFSAERPKGSFSTLEIQRTEQGDSAMYLCASNLGGEGARETQYFGPGTRLLVL.

As DNA, the CDR3 is TGTGCCAGCAGTGATATCCGAGCAGCCAAAAACATTCAGTACTTC. Its protein is CASSDIRAAKNIQYF. The rearrangement uses TRBV25-1 and TRBJ2-4; D is undetermined. This CDR3 has 15 residues. V dropped 3 bases and J dropped 0 bases, with 9 bases sitting between them. Germline CDR1 is MGHDK and CDR2 is SYGVNS.